This is a list of T cell receptor beta chains from one sample in a study of CD8 T cells in ankylosing spondylitis. TCRdb called the 5' RACE reads again in MiXCR, with one record for every CDR3 protein. This sample has about 350,000 distinct CDR3 sequences, with approximately 20% found just once. Input material: blood, either unsorted or a sorted T cell fraction (not recorded which). The source is a male donor with ankylosing spondylitis or in good health (not recorded which). Both conserved end residues are part of each CDR3. A D gene is named only where the DNA matches it firmly. A clone size is listed for some rows: how often the clone was seen (once, few, many), or a class if it is expanded.

D gene	clone size	V gene	J gene	CDR3 DNA	CDR3 protein
-	-	TRBV11-2	TRBJ2-1	TGTGCCAGCAGCTTGGAGGGGAACACCAACAATGAGCAGTTCTTC	CASSLEGNTNNEQFF
-	-	TRBV12-3/TRBV12-4	TRBJ2-1	TGTGCCAGCATTCCTAGAGGCCCCGACAATGAGCAGTTCTTC	CASIPRGPDNEQFF
-	few	TRBV7-9	TRBJ2-3	TGTGCCAGCAGCTCACTCAGACTGGCAGGGGATACGCAGTATTTT	CASSSLRLAGDTQYF
TRBD1	-	TRBV27	TRBJ2-2	TGTGCCAGCAGTTTTGTGGGCCTCAGGACAGGGCAAGAGAACACCGGGGAGCTGTTTTTT	CASSFVGLRTGQENTGELFF
TRBD2	few	TRBV24-1	TRBJ2-1	TGTGCCACCAGTGATCCGGGGGGGATCTCCTACAATGAGCAGTTCTTC	CATSDPGGISYNEQFF
-	few	TRBV20-1	TRBJ2-2	TGCAGTGCTACCGACGGCCTCACCGGGGAGCTGTTTTTT	CSATDGLTGELFF
TRBD2	-	TRBV6-1	TRBJ2-7	TGTGCCAGCAGTGAAAATAGCGGGGGAAGTCGCGAGCAGTACTTC	CASSENSGGSREQYF
-	few	TRBV20-1	TRBJ2-1	TGCAGTGCTAGAGCGGTATTAAACCCCCGTGCATATGAGCAGTTCTTC	CSARAVLNPRAYEQFF
-	few	TRBV10-3	TRBJ2-3	TGTGCCATCAGTGACGTCGACTCCTCCGAGGAAGCAGATACGCAGTATTTT	CAISDVDSSEEADTQYF
TRBD1	-	TRBV10-3	TRBJ1-2	TGTGCCATCAGCTTGGGACAGACGGGGGACGACTATGGCTACACCTTC	CAISLGQTGDDYGYTF
TRBD1	-	TRBV12-3/TRBV12-4	TRBJ1-6	TGTGCCAGCAGTTTATTAGGACAGGGTATTTCACCCCTCCACTTT	CASSLLGQGISPLHF
-	-	TRBV29-1	TRBJ2-1	TGCAGCGTTGGCGGAGGACCCCTCGGGAATGAGCAGTTCTTC	CSVGGGPLGNEQFF
-	few	TRBV30	TRBJ2-3	TGTGCCTGGAGTGTAGGCGATACGCAGTATTTT	CAWSVGDTQYF
TRBD1	-	TRBV6-1	TRBJ2-1	TGTGCCAGCAGTGCCCGACAGGGAACGGCCTACAATGAGCAGTTCTTC	CASSARQGTAYNEQFF
TRBD2	-	TRBV20-1	TRBJ2-5	TGCAGTGGCAACCCCCTCGGACGGGGGGTGGAGACCCAGTACTTC	CSGNPLGRGVETQYF
-	-	TRBV20-1	TRBJ2-1	TGCAGTGCTATAGTTGCCGGGCCCAACAATGAGCAGTTCTTC	CSAIVAGPNNEQFF
-	few	TRBV19	TRBJ2-1	TGTGCCAGTAGTATACTGTGGGGTGAATACAATGAGCAGTTCTTC	CASSILWGEYNEQFF
TRBD1	-	TRBV7-3	TRBJ2-5	TGTGCCAGCAGCTTAGGGGGACAGGGGGCAGAGACCCAGTACTTC	CASSLGGQGAETQYF
TRBD1	-	TRBV27	TRBJ2-7	TGTGCCAGCAGTTTATCGGTGGGACAGCGTACCTACGAGCAGTACTTC	CASSLSVGQRTYEQYF
-	few	TRBV11-2	TRBJ1-1	TGTGCCAGCAGCCGGTTAAGCGAGAGTCTCATGAACACTGAAGCTTTCTTT	CASSRLSESLMNTEAFF
-	-	TRBV15	TRBJ1-6	TGTGCCACCAGCAGAGGTCTCTGGCAGAATAATTCACCCCTCCACTTT	CATSRGLWQNNSPLHF
-	few	TRBV20-1	TRBJ1-2	TGCAGTGCTAGAGAAAGGGTTTCTGACTATGGCTACACCTTC	CSARERVSDYGYTF
TRBD2	-	TRBV6-5	TRBJ2-5	TGTGCCAGCAGTTGGGAACTAGCGGAGCAAGAGACCCAGTACTTC	CASSWELAEQETQYF
-	-	TRBV11-1	TRBJ1-1	TGTGCCAGCAGCCATACCGAGTTTATAAGGGCCGGGGCCACTGAAGCTTTCTTT	CASSHTEFIRAGATEAFF
TRBD2	-	TRBV4-1	TRBJ2-1	TGCGCCAGCAGCCAGCGGGGGGACTACAATGAGCAGTTCTTC	CASSQRGDYNEQFF
TRBD1	few	TRBV4-1	TRBJ1-1	TGCGCCAGCAGCCAAGATCCACCCGCAGGGGGGACTGAAGCTTTCTTT	CASSQDPPAGGTEAFF
-	-	TRBV12-3/TRBV12-4	TRBJ2-3	TGTGCCAGCAGTTTAGGGGGGCGGGCAGATACGCAGTATTTT	CASSLGGRADTQYF
-	-	TRBV10-3	TRBJ2-1	TGTGCCATCAGTGAGTCGGGCCGGGTAGGGGATGAGCGTTTCTTC	CAISESGRVGDERFF
TRBD1	-	TRBV5-1	TRBJ2-5	TGCGCCAGCAGAACGACAGGGCGCGAGACCCAGTACTTC	CASRTTGRETQYF
-	-	TRBV2	TRBJ1-1	TGTGCCAGCAGTGAACAGGGTGAAACTGAAGCTTTCTTT	CASSEQGETEAFF
TRBD2	-	TRBV12-5	TRBJ2-3	TGTGCTAGTGGTCTCCCCCTAGCGGGGGGGCGTATGCCAGATACGCAGTATTTT	CASGLPLAGGRMPDTQYF
TRBD1	-	TRBV10-3	TRBJ1-2	TGTGCCACCTCGGACAGGGGGAGTTTTAATGGCTACACCTTC	CATSDRGSFNGYTF
TRBD1	-	TRBV7-3	TRBJ2-1	TGTGCCAGCAGCCCCTGGGGACAGGGGGACAATGAGCAGTTCTTC	CASSPWGQGDNEQFF
-	many	TRBV29-1	TRBJ2-5	TGCAGCGCCTGCGAATACTTCCAAGAGACCCAGTACTTC	CSACEYFQETQYF
-	-	TRBV12-3/TRBV12-4	TRBJ2-3	TGTGCCAGCAGTATGACAGTACGCACAGATACGCAGTATTTT	CASSMTVRTDTQYF
TRBD2	-	TRBV7-9	TRBJ2-5	TGTGCCAGCAGCTTGGCGATCTATGGACTAGCCGAGACCCAGTACTTC	CASSLAIYGLAETQYF
-	-	TRBV7-6	TRBJ2-5	TGTGCCAGCAGCTTAGTACGGGACGGGGAGACCCAGTACTTC	CASSLVRDGETQYF
-	few	TRBV20-1	TRBJ2-7	TGCAGTGCTAGAGAGGAGGGGAAGTGGTACGAGCAGTACTTC	CSAREEGKWYEQYF
-	few	TRBV20-1	TRBJ2-7	TGCAGTGCTAGAGATGACTACAGGAGTCTGAACGAGCAGTACTTC	CSARDDYRSLNEQYF
TRBD2	few	TRBV12-3/TRBV12-4	TRBJ2-2	TGTGCCAGCAGACCGGGACTAGCGGTCACCGGGGAGCTGTTTTTT	CASRPGLAVTGELFF
TRBD1	once	TRBV7-9	TRBJ2-1	TGTGCCAGCGATGGGACAGCCGAAGCCTACAATGAGCAGTTCTTC	CASDGTAEAYNEQFF
-	-	TRBV12-3/TRBV12-4	TRBJ2-3	TGTGCCAGCAGTTTAGCGGGGTTTGGAGATACGCAGTATTTT	CASSLAGFGDTQYF
TRBD1	few	TRBV5-1	TRBJ2-5	TGCGCCAGCAGCTTGGAGCAGGGGGCGGGAGAGACCCAGTACTTC	CASSLEQGAGETQYF
TRBD1	-	TRBV29-1	TRBJ2-1	TGCAGCGTTGCGGGTGGGACAGGAGATATTGTGGAGCAGTTCTTC	CSVAGGTGDIVEQFF
-	-	TRBV12-3/TRBV12-4	TRBJ2-3	TGTGCCAGCAGCGCTACAGGGATGAATACGCAGTATTTT	CASSATGMNTQYF
-	-	TRBV3-1	TRBJ2-1	TGTGCCAGCAGCCAAGCTGGACAGTACAATGAGCAGTTCTTC	CASSQAGQYNEQFF
-	-	TRBV2	TRBJ1-2	TGTGCCAGCAGGGGGCCCGCGGGCTACACCTTC	CASRGPAGYTF
TRBD2	few	TRBV7-8	TRBJ2-1	TGTGCCAGCAGCTATCTAGCGGGGGGAAACTACAATGAGCAGTTCTTC	CASSYLAGGNYNEQFF
-	once	TRBV6-2/TRBV6-3	TRBJ2-3	TGTGCCAGCAGTTACGCTTCCACAGATACGCAGTATTTT	CASSYASTDTQYF